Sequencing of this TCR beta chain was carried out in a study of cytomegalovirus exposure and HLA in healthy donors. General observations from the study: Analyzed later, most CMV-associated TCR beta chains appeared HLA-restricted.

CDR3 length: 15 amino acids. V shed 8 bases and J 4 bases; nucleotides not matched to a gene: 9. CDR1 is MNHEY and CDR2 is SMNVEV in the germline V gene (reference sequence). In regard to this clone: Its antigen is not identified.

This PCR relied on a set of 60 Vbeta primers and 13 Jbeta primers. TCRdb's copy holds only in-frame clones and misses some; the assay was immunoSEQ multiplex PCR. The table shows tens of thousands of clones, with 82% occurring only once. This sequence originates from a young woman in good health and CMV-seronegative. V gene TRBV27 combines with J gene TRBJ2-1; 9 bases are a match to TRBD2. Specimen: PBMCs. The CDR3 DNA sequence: TGTGCCAGCGCCCGGGTTAGCGGGGGTTACAATGAGCAGTTCTTC. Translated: CASARVSGGYNEQFF.